These 32 T cell receptor beta chains were all obtained from the same sample, sequenced in a study of T-cell memory formation after mild COVID-19. One entry per CDR3 protein, called by TCRdb with MiXCR from the 5' RACE reads. The profile covers roughly 43,000 distinct CDR3 sequences, with less than 9.5% appearing a single time and about an eighth taken by the ten largest. The sample taken for sequencing was PBMCs or a T cell subset sorted from them (not recorded which). These receptor sequences come from an adult woman who had mild COVID-19 (a few samples of this study predate the infection). Cell type and time point are not known.

This chain joins TRBV4-1 and TRBJ2-3; D is tentatively TRBD1 or TRBD2 (5 bases each). V shed 2 bases and J shed 4 bases, with 13 bases lying between them. CDR1 and CDR2 (germline): MGHRA, YSYEKL. This CDR3 is 15 amino acids long. CDR3 DNA: TGCGCCAGCAGCCAAAGGCAGGGAGAGGCAGATACGCAGTATTTT. Translating it yields CASSQRQGEADTQYF.

In this sample, this clonotype turned up a few times. This chain joins TRBV10-3 and TRBJ2-5; weak D call: TRBD2 (6 bases). The CDR3 runs 14 residues. The germline V gene has CDR1 ENHRY and CDR2 SYGVKD. With 4 bases removed from V and 1 base from J, the gap between germline ends came to 10 bases. The CDR3 DNA reads as TGTGCCATCAGTGTGGGGGGTCCCCAAGAGACCCAGTACTTC. Translated: CAISVGGPQETQYF.

The table lists this clonotype with a few counts. This rearrangement joins TRBV25-1 to TRBJ2-1; D ambiguous. CDR1 and CDR2 (germline): MGHDK, SYGVNS. The CDR3 length is 13 residues. The V and J ends lost 6 bases and 0 bases respectively, with 6 bases between them. Written as DNA, the CDR3 is TGTGCCAGCAGAGAGAGCTCCTACAATGAGCAGTTCTTC. It yields the protein CASRESSYNEQFF.

This clonotype has a count of ten or more. V usage is TRBV25-1 and J usage is TRBJ1-2; D unclear. V lost 5 bases, J lost 0 bases, and 7 bases lay in between. Germline V gene data show CDR1 as MGHDK and CDR2 as SYGVNS. The CDR3 is 13 amino acids. The CDR3 DNA is TGTGCCAGCAGTCCCATCGCTAACTATGGCTACACCTTC. It encodes CASSPIANYGYTF.

V gene TRBV29-1 combines with J gene TRBJ2-5; a possible D gene is TRBD2 (5 bases). Trimming took 7 bases from V and 5 from J, leaving 14 bases between them. CDR3 length: 12 amino acids. Germline lookup yields CDR1 SQVTM and CDR2 ANQGSEA. The CDR3 bases are TGCAGCGCCGGAACGGGGATCGAGACCCAGTACTTC. Translated, it gives CSAGTGIETQYF.

This clonotype ranks as medium-sized (0.01 to 0.1%). This chain uses TRBV20-1 with TRBJ2-5; D remains unclear. Germline CDR1 DFQATT, CDR2 SNEGSKA (reference sequence). Between the trimmed V and J ends, which lost 6 bases and 6 bases, there was a span of 23 bases. The CDR3 has 15 amino acids. Here the CDR3 DNA reads TGCAGTGCCCAGAACGCGGAAGATTCAAAGCAGACCCAGTACTTC. Its protein product is CSAQNAEDSKQTQYF.

The CDR3 region has the DNA TGTGCCAGCAGCAATCCGGGACTAGCCCTATCTGTCCCAGATACGCAGTATTTT. This gives the protein CASSNPGLALSVPDTQYF. This sequence joins TRBV12-3 or TRBV12-4 and TRBJ2-3; TRBD2 aligns across 9 bases. The CDR3 has 18 residues. After removal of 6 bases from V and 4 bases from J, the junction contained 17 bases not matched to a gene.

There are a few counts of this clonotype. The rearrangement joins TRBV11-2 to TRBJ2-7; maybe TRBD2 (6 bases). The CDR3 loop spans 11 amino acids. V gave up 6 bases and J gave up 6 bases, with 9 bases separating them. The V gene's germline CDR1 is SGHAT and CDR2 FQNNGV. CDR3 coding DNA: TGTGCCAGCAGTCGGAGGGGCGAGCAGTACTTC. It encodes CASSRRGEQYF.

The rearrangement links TRBV20-1 to TRBJ1-4; D is uncertain. Germline V gives CDR1 DFQATT, CDR2 SNEGSKA (reference sequence). Trimming took 3 bases from V and 4 from J, leaving 12 bases between them. The CDR3 extends over 14 amino acids. CDR3 DNA: TGCAGTGCTAGTTTCGGGCAGCTTAATGAAAAACTGTTTTTT. This sequence encodes CSASFGQLNEKLFF.

This chain uses TRBV5-1 with TRBJ2-4; 9 bases are shared with TRBD1. The CDR3 extends over 14 amino acids. Germline CDR1 and CDR2: SGHRS and YFSETQ. V gave up 4 bases and J gave up 9 bases; unmatched junction bases: 8. CDR3 in amino acids: CASSDDRGISIQYF. The CDR3 DNA follows: TGCGCCAGCAGCGATGACAGGGGGATAAGCATTCAGTACTTC.

The table lists this clonotype with many counts. The chain combines TRBV7-6 with TRBJ2-5, with 7 nucleotides matching TRBD1. V dropped 5 bases and J dropped 2; count of bases not matched to a gene: 11. This CDR3 is 16 amino acids long. Germline-derived CDR1 and CDR2 are SGHVS and FNYEAQ. This CDR3 reads CASSHRAWGQQETQYF. CDR3 nucleotides: TGTGCCAGCAGCCACCGCGCTTGGGGACAGCAAGAGACCCAGTACTTC.

This clonotype showed up many times. J is TRBJ2-7 and V is TRBV7-6; tentatively, D is TRBD1 or TRBD2 (6 bases each). The germline V and J ends were trimmed by 10 bases and 6 bases, with 19 bases remaining between them. The germline gives CDR1 SGHVS, CDR2 FNYEAQ. This CDR3 comprises 13 residues. This CDR3 reads CATQGVGGGEQYF. CDR3 in DNA: TGTGCCACCCAGGGTGTAGGGGGAGGCGAGCAGTACTTC.

This clonotype was detected a few times. The CDR3 nucleotides are TGCGCCAGCAGCTCCCCAGGGACCCTTGAAGCTTTCTTT. The encoded protein is CASSSPGTLEAFF. The chain carries TRBV5-1 and TRBJ1-1, with a possible D match to TRBD1 (5 bases). Germline V gene data show CDR1 as SGHRS and CDR2 as YFSETQ. The germline V and J ends were trimmed by 3 bases and 7 bases, with 13 bases remaining between them. CDR3 length equals 13 residues.

The V and J genes are TRBV29-1 and TRBJ1-2; D possibly corresponds to TRBD1 (6 bases). The CDR3 has 14 residues. The V gene's germline CDR1 is SQVTM and CDR2 ANQGSEA. The germline V and J ends were trimmed by 6 bases and 2 bases, with 16 bases remaining between them. CDR3 in DNA: TGCAGCGTCTCCCCCGCAGGGGTCAACTATGGCTACACCTTC. Translating gives CSVSPAGVNYGYTF. The full variable domain, its missing parts supplied by reference TRBV29-1 and TRBJ1-2, is SAVISQKPSRDICQRGTSLTIQCQVDSQVTMMFWYRQQPGQSLTLIATANQGSEATYESGFVIDKFPISRPNLTFSTLTVSNMSPEDSSIYLCSVSPAGVNYGYTFGSGTRLTVV.

This clonotype has just a few counts. The chain combines TRBV5-1 with TRBJ2-5, with 10 positions matching TRBD2. Germline CDR1 SGHRS, CDR2 YFSETQ. The V gene end was trimmed by 1 base and the J gene end by 4 bases; junction bases not matched to a gene: 4. The CDR3 consists of 15 residues. CDR3 protein: CASSLKRGGRETQYF. The CDR3 DNA reads TGCGCCAGCAGCTTGAAGCGGGGGGGCCGAGAGACCCAGTACTTC.

This clonotype occurred many times. This chain joins TRBV14 and TRBJ1-5; D possibly corresponds to TRBD1 (5 bases). This CDR3 has 13 residues. The V end lost 3 bases, the J end lost 3 bases, and 6 bases lay between the germline ends. CDR1 SGHDN and CDR2 FVKESK come from the germline V gene. Here the CDR3 reads CASSQGPNQPQHF. In DNA, the CDR3 is TGTGCCAGCAGCCAGGGACCCAATCAGCCCCAGCATTTT.

The sample holds a few counts of this clonotype. The V gene is TRBV11-2, the J gene TRBJ2-4; D ambiguous. CDR3 length: 15 amino acids. The germline CDR1 and CDR2 sequences are SGHAT and FQNNGV. V was shortened by 1 base and J by 3 bases, with 10 bases between the two germline ends. In DNA, the CDR3 is TGTGCCAGCAGCTTAGGGGGTTTGGGCAAAAACATTCAGTACTTC. Its translation is CASSLGGLGKNIQYF.

This clonotype came up many times. V is TRBV9 and J is TRBJ2-1, with TRBD2 matching 9 bases. Germline CDR1 and CDR2: SGDLS and YYNGEE. The CDR3 runs 14 residues. With V trimmed by 7 bases and J by 7 bases, 9 bases remained unmatched. The CDR3 protein is CASAERLAVNEQFF. The CDR3 DNA reads TGTGCCAGCGCGGAGAGACTAGCGGTTAATGAGCAGTTCTTC.

This clonotype was observed many times. This chain joins TRBV6-5 and TRBJ2-1, with D perhaps TRBD2 (5 bases). The CDR3 is 14 residues long. CDR1 is MNHEY and CDR2 is SVGAGI in the germline V gene. V lost 2 bases and J lost 9, with 14 bases in between. CDR3: CASSYPTRYGEQFF. DNA of the CDR3: TGTGCCAGCAGTTACCCTACTAGGTACGGTGAGCAGTTCTTC.

This sequence joins TRBV2 and TRBJ2-1, with TRBD2 identical over 9 bases. The CDR3 covers 15 residues. In germline, CDR1 is SNHLY, CDR2 FYNNEI. Trimming cost V 0 bases and J 7 bases; bases outside gene matches: 4. This CDR3 is CASSEASGRFNEQFF. The DNA of the CDR3 is TGTGCCAGCAGTGAAGCTAGCGGGAGATTTAATGAGCAGTTCTTC.

This clonotype has more than one count but fewer than ten. V is TRBV15 and J is TRBJ2-3; the D is unclear. Looked up from germline, CDR1 is LNHNV and CDR2 is YYDKDF (reference sequence). V was trimmed by 0 bases and J by 0 bases, leaving 7 bases between them. The CDR3 runs to 15 residues. CDR3 in DNA: TGTGCCACCAGCAGAGATCGAACTAGCACAGATACGCAGTATTTT. It is translated as CATSRDRTSTDTQYF.

The chain employs TRBV2 and TRBJ2-1; D possibly corresponds to TRBD2 (5 bases). In germline, CDR1 is SNHLY, CDR2 FYNNEI. The length of the CDR3 is 17 residues. Deletions cut 6 bases from V and 0 bases from J, with 18 bases between. CDR3 nucleotide sequence: TGTGCCAGCAGGATGCTACTTCCGGGAACCTCCTACAATGAGCAGTTCTTC. Amino acid sequence: CASRMLLPGTSYNEQFF.

The table lists this clonotype with many counts. The CDR3 DNA reads as TGCAGTGCCCCATCAGGGTTTGCCAAAAACATTCAGTACTTC. Protein sequence: CSAPSGFAKNIQYF. The chain has TRBV20-1 and TRBJ2-4, with D possibly being TRBD1 (5 bases). V lost 6 bases to trimming and J lost 1 base, with 13 bases between them. The CDR3 length is 14 residues. Germline V gene lookup returns CDR1 DFQATT and CDR2 SNEGSKA (reference sequence).

This clonotype was seen more than once but under ten times. The chain carries TRBV3-1 and TRBJ1-3; TRBD1 is a possible D gene (5 bases). V was shortened by 4 bases and J by 8 bases, with 15 bases between the two germline ends. The germline CDR1 and CDR2 sequences are LGHDT and YNNKEL (reference sequence). The CDR3 is 14 amino acids. CDR3 sequence (DNA): TGTGCCAGCAGCCGCCTCGGGCAGGGAGACACCATATATTTT. As protein: CASSRLGQGDTIYF.

This clonotype came up a few times. V is TRBV6-2 or TRBV6-3 and J is TRBJ2-3; D gene unclear. Germline assignment: CDR1 MNHEY and CDR2 SVGEGT. Deletions cut 10 bases from V and 2 bases from J, with 25 bases between. This CDR3 is 17 amino acids long. In DNA, the CDR3 is TGTGCCATAAGCGTAGGTTCGATGTTGATGTTCACAGATACGCAGTATTTT. Protein sequence: CAISVGSMLMFTDTQYF.

This rearrangement joins TRBV11-2 to TRBJ1-2, with TRBD1 identical over 12 bases. The germline V gene has CDR1 SGHAT and CDR2 FQNNGV. The ends lost 4 bases at V and 8 bases at J; junction bases unmatched: 5. The CDR3 is 14 amino acids. Written as DNA, the CDR3 is TGTGCCAGCAGCTCCGGGACAGGGGGCTTCGGCTACACCTTC. This gives the protein CASSSGTGGFGYTF.

This clonotype occurred many times. The chain combines TRBV12-3 or TRBV12-4 with TRBJ2-5; D perhaps matches TRBD2 (5 bases). The CDR3 extends over 13 amino acids. V lost 1 base and J 5 bases, leaving 8 bases between the germline ends. The DNA of the CDR3 is TGTGCCAGCAGTTTAGGAGGGAAGGAGACCCAGTACTTC. It codes for CASSLGGKETQYF.

This clonotype was counted a few times. The gene calls are TRBV7-2 and TRBJ2-1; the match to TRBD2 covers 7 bases. This CDR3 is built from 13 residues. Unmatched junction bases numbered 5, after V lost 5 bases and J lost 7 bases. Germline V gene sequence: CDR1 SGHTA, CDR2 FQGNSA. CDR3 loop: CASSPGRRNEQFF. The CDR3 bases are TGTGCCAGCAGCCCCGGGAGGAGGAATGAGCAGTTCTTC.

There are many counts of this clonotype. The chain couples TRBV7-8 to TRBJ2-7; TRBD1 is a possible D gene (6 bases). The CDR3 runs 15 residues. Germline V gives CDR1 SGHVS, CDR2 FQNEAQ. Trimming took off 2 bases at V and 0 bases at J, with 11 bases between the two ends. The CDR3 DNA sequence: TGTGCCAGCAGCTTAACCCGGACAGACTCCTACGAGCAGTACTTC. It yields the protein CASSLTRTDSYEQYF.

This clonotype was seen ten or more times. The V gene is TRBV7-2, the J gene TRBJ2-1, with D possibly matching TRBD2 (5 bases). Trimming cost V 8 bases and J 5 bases, with 16 bases left between them. The CDR3 length is 14 residues. CDR1 SGHTA and CDR2 FQGNSA come from the germline V gene. The CDR3 here is CASASGHANNEQFF. The DNA for the CDR3 is TGTGCCAGCGCAAGCGGCCACGCGAACAATGAGCAGTTCTTC.

This clonotype was counted only a few times. The chain couples TRBV11-2 to TRBJ2-7; the D call may be TRBD1 or TRBD2 (6 bases each). The CDR3 has 15 amino acids. Germline CDR1 and CDR2: SGHAT and FQNNGV. Between the trimmed V and J ends, which lost 1 base and 0 bases, there was a span of 10 bases. The CDR3 DNA sequence: TGTGCCAGCAGCTTAGGGTGGGGGGCCTCCTACGAGCAGTACTTC. Translated: CASSLGWGASYEQYF.

This clonotype is judged medium-sized. The chain links TRBV29-1 to TRBJ2-1, with D possibly TRBD1 on 6 matching bases. The CDR3 is 13 residues long. The germline V and J ends were trimmed by 4 bases and 5 bases, with 12 bases remaining between them. Germline lookup yields CDR1 SQVTM and CDR2 ANQGSEA. The CDR3 nucleotides read TGCAGCGTTGCCCGGGACACGAACAATGAGCAGTTCTTC. It codes for CSVARDTNNEQFF.